This TCR beta chain emerged from a study of blood T cells in healthy people across ages. PCR was performed a second time for 7 to 11 cycles using a sample-barcoded 5' primer and a J-beta primer mix. TCRdb called the 5' RACE reads again in MiXCR, with one record for every CDR3 protein. The repertoire includes just over 800,000 distinct CDR3 sequences, roughly 60% of them detected once, and roughly 26% sits in the top ten. This clonotype was recorded a few times. V shed 5 bases and J shed 8 bases, with 12 bases lying between them. The CDR3 has 13 amino acids. The sample consisted of blood. This receptor was identified in a man younger than 40 in good health. The gene calls are TRBV12-3 or TRBV12-4 and TRBJ1-4, with D unclear. CDR3 sequence: CASSRHGREKLFF. Written as DNA, the CDR3 is TGTGCCAGCAGTAGACATGGACGGGAAAAACTGTTTTTT.